These 26 T cell receptor beta chains share one sample of origin, sequenced in a study of T cells expressing NK-cell markers. TCRdb reprocessed the 5' RACE reads and keeps a single row for each CDR3 protein, giving no DNA. The sample's table shows around 470,000 distinct CDR3 sequences. The material sequenced was blood T cells: a sorted CD56 or NKG2C T cell subset, CD4+ or CD8+ T cells, or bulk PBMC T cells (not recorded which). The receptors stem from a woman in her forties or fifties in good health.

The gene calls are TRBV5-6 and TRBJ2-7. Germline loops: CDR1 SGHDT, CDR2 YYEEEE. The CDR3 spans 13 residues. Here the CDR3 reads CASRVLGSYEQYF. The whole variable domain, remainder taken from reference TRBV5-6 and TRBJ2-7, is DAGVTQSPTHLIKTRGQQVTLRCSPKSGHDTVSWYQQALGQGPQFIFQYYEEEERQRGNFPDRFSGHQFPNYSSELNVNALLLGDSALYLCASRVLGSYEQYFGPGTRLTVT.

V usage is TRBV19 and J usage is TRBJ2-2; with no DNA, the TCRdb D assignment of TRBD2 cannot be verified. The germline CDR1 and CDR2 sequences are LNHDA and SQIVND (reference sequence). The CDR3 covers 16 residues. The CDR3 reads CASSIVSGLNTGELFF.

V is TRBV7-9 and J is TRBJ1-1; the TCRdb D gene call, TRBD1, has no DNA to confirm it. This CDR3 is 15 amino acids long. Germline V gives CDR1 SEHNR, CDR2 FQNEAQ (reference sequence). CDR3 protein: CASSSLRQGATEAFF.

The rearrangement uses TRBV14 and TRBJ2-1; TCRdb's D call of TRBD1 is untestable without DNA. Germline lookup yields CDR1 SGHDN and CDR2 FVKESK. This CDR3 region has 13 residues. CDR3: CASRRTGVNEQFF.

The CDR3 loop reads CASSQGGLALETQYF. J is TRBJ2-5 and V is TRBV4-1; TCRdb calls TRBD2, which cannot be checked without DNA. The germline gives CDR1 MGHRA, CDR2 YSYEKL. The CDR3 length is 15 residues.

V gene TRBV27 combines with J gene TRBJ2-3; lacking DNA, the TRBD1 call made by TCRdb goes unchecked. Germline V lookup: CDR1 MNHEY, CDR2 SMNVEV (reference sequence). CDR3 length equals 14 residues. The CDR3 is CASTNPPLTHRRYF.

The rearrangement joins TRBV20-1 to TRBJ2-3; TCRdb's D call of TRBD2 is untestable without DNA. CDR1 and CDR2 from the germline V gene are DFQATT and SNEGSKA (reference sequence). The CDR3 is 15 residues long. The CDR3 loop is CSARTMITALNTQYF.

This chain uses TRBV12-5 with TRBJ1-4; there is no DNA to check the TCRdb D call of TRBD1. Germline CDR1 is LGHNT and CDR2 is FRNRAP. The CDR3 sequence is 15 residues long. The CDR3: CASGLDQGTREKLFF.

The chain carries TRBV18 and TRBJ2-1. The CDR3 is 12 residues long. Germline values: CDR1 KGHSH, CDR2 LQKENI. The CDR3 here is CASSPMTDEQFF.

The V gene is TRBV20-1, the J gene TRBJ2-1. CDR1 DFQATT and CDR2 SNEGSKA come from the germline V gene (reference sequence). The CDR3 has 17 residues. The CDR3 reads CSAKEASWTSSYNEQFF.

The chain recombines TRBV7-7 with TRBJ1-2; TCRdb designates TRBD1, a call that cannot be tested without DNA. Germline CDR1 and CDR2: SSHAT and FNYEAQ (reference sequence). The CDR3 covers 17 residues. The CDR3 protein is CASSLEGTDRGNYGYTF.

V usage is TRBV30 and J usage is TRBJ2-1; the D call from TCRdb, TRBD2, cannot be confirmed without DNA. The CDR3 covers 14 residues. The germline gives CDR1 GTSNPN, CDR2 SVGIG (reference sequence). The CDR3: CAWDGTSGIGEQFF.

The CDR3 reads CASSLEGSFGQPQHF. The chain couples TRBV7-2 to TRBJ1-5. The CDR3 consists of 15 residues. Germline V CDR1 and CDR2: SGHTA, FQGNSA.

The chain employs TRBV29-1 and TRBJ2-3; TCRdb picks TRBD2, but there is no DNA to check that call. Germline V lookup: CDR1 SQVTM, CDR2 ANQGSEA. The CDR3 has 15 residues. The CDR3 protein is CSAATSGGLTDTQYF.

The rearrangement joins TRBV19 to TRBJ2-6; the D gene TCRdb calls, TRBD1, cannot be checked with no DNA. Germline CDR1 LNHDA, CDR2 SQIVND (reference sequence). The CDR3 is made up of 17 amino acids. CDR3 amino acids: CASSTTGSTSGANVLTF. Looking up the rest from reference TRBV19 and TRBJ2-6 gives the full variable domain: DGGITQSPKYLFRKEGQNVTLSCEQNLNHDAMYWYRQDPGQGLRLIYYSQIVNDFQKGDIAEGYSVSREKKESFPLTVTSAQKNPTAFYLCASSTTGSTSGANVLTFGAGSRLTVL.

The chain recombines TRBV20-1 with TRBJ2-3; the TCRdb call, TRBD2, lacks DNA for checking. This CDR3 spans 14 amino acids. Germline CDR1 reads DFQATT; CDR2 reads SNEGSKA (reference sequence). The CDR3 sequence is CSAIAGVGTDTQYF.

The genes are TRBV27 and TRBJ1-1; without DNA, the TCRdb call of TRBD1 cannot be checked. This CDR3 has 14 residues. Germline CDR1 and CDR2: MNHEY and SMNVEV (reference sequence). CDR3 region: CASSSVDRVTEAFF.

The chain employs TRBV5-1 and TRBJ2-3; no DNA is available, so the TRBD1 call from TCRdb remains unchecked. The CDR3 contains 15 residues. Germline V lookup: CDR1 SGHRS, CDR2 YFSETQ. The CDR3 reads CASSSTGIRTDTQYF.

The chain has TRBV20-1 and TRBJ2-4; the D call from TCRdb, TRBD2, cannot be confirmed without DNA. This CDR3 contains 18 residues. CDR1 and CDR2 (germline): DFQATT, SNEGSKA (reference sequence). The CDR3 region is CSARDHGTSGLAKNIQYF.

The CDR3 protein is CASSQEPPSNTIYF. J is TRBJ1-3 and V is TRBV4-1. CDR3 length equals 14 residues. Germline V gene data show CDR1 as MGHRA and CDR2 as YSYEKL.

V and J are TRBV9 and TRBJ2-5; the TCRdb call, TRBD2, lacks DNA for checking. Germline values: CDR1 SGDLS, CDR2 YYNGEE. CDR3 length: 14 amino acids. CDR3 sequence reads: CASGLDGGQETQYF.

The chain carries TRBV19 and TRBJ2-1; TCRdb's D call, TRBD2, is unchecked because there is no DNA. Germline V gene data show CDR1 as LNHDA and CDR2 as SQIVND (reference sequence). The CDR3 sequence is 15 residues long. CDR3 amino acids: CASSERDTTYNEQFF.

The gene calls are TRBV23-1 and TRBJ2-1; as DNA is missing, the TRBD2 call by TCRdb cannot be tested. TRBV23-1 carries the ORF label, with uncertain function. The CDR3 length is 18 residues. The CDR3 protein is CASSQSTSGRSTYNEQFF.

The gene calls are TRBV10-3 and TRBJ2-4; TCRdb names TRBD1, which stays unverified in the absence of DNA. The CDR3 is 12 amino acids. Germline CDR1 reads ENHRY; CDR2 reads SYGVKD. This chain's CDR3 is CAISGDRGRRDF.

J is TRBJ1-3 and V is TRBV20-1. Germline V gene sequence: CDR1 DFQATT, CDR2 SNEGSKA (reference sequence). CDR3 length: 14 residues. The CDR3 sequence is CSARDRRAGNTIYF.

The V call is TRBV3-1, the J call TRBJ2-1; TCRdb outputs TRBD2, but without DNA this stays unchecked. The CDR3 length is 16 residues. CDR1 LGHDT and CDR2 YNNKEL come from the germline V gene (reference sequence). CDR3: CASSQGGASPLNEQFF.